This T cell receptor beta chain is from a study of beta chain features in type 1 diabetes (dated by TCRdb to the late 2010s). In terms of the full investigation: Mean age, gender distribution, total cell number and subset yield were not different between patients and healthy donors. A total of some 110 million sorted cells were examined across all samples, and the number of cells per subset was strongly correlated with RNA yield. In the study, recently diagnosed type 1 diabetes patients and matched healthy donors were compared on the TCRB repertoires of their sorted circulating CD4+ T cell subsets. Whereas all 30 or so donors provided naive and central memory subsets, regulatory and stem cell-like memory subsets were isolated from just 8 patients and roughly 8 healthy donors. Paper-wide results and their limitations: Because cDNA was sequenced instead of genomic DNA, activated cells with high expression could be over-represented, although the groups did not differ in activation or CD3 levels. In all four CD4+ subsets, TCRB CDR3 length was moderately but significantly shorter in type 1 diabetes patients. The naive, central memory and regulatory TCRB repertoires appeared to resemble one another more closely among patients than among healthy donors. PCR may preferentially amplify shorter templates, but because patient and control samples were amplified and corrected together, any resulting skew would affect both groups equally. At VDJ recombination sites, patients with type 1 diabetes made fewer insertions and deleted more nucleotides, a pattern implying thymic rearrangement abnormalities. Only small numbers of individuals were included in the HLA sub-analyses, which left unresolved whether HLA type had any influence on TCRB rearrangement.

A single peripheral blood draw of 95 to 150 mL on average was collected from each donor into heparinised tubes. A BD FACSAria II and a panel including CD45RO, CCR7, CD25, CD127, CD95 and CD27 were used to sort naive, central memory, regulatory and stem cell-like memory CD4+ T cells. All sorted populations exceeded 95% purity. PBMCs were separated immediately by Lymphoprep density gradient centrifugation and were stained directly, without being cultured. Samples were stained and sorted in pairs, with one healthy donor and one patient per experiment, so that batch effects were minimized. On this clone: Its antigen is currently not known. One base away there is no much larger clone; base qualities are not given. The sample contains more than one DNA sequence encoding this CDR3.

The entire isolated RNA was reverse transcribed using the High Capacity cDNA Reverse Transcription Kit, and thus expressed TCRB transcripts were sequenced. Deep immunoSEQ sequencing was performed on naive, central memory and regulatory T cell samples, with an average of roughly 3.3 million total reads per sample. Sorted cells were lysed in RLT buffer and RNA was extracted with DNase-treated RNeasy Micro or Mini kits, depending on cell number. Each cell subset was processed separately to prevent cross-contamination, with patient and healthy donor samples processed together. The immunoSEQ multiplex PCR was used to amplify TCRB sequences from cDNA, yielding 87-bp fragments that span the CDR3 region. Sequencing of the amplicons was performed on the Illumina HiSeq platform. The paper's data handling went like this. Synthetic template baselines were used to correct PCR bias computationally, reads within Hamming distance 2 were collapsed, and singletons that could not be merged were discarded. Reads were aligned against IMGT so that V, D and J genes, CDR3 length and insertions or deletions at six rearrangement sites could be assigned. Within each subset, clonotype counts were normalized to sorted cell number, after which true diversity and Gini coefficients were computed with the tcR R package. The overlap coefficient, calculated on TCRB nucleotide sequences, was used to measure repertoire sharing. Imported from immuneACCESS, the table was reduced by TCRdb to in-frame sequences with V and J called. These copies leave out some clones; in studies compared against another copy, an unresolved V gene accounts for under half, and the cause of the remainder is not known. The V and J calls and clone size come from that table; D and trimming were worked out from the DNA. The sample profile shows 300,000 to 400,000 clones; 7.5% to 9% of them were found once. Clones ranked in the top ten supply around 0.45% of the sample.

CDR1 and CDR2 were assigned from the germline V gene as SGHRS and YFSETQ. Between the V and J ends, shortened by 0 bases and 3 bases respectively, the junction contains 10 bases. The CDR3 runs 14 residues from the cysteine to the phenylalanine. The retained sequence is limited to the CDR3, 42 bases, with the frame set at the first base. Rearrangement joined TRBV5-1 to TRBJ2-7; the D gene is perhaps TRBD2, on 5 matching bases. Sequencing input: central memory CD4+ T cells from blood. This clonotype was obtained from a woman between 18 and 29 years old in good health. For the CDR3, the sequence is CASSLELAYYEQYF. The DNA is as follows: TGCGCCAGCAGCTTGGAGCTAGCCTACTACGAGCAGTACTTC.